The clone carrying this T cell receptor beta chain was seen repeatedly, ten times or more. Antigen: not known. These data come from a study of molecular identifiers for immune sequencing clone quantification. V was shortened by 3 bases and J by 3 bases, with 10 bases between the two germline ends. Germline V gene sequence: CDR1 DFQATT, CDR2 SNEGSKA (reference sequence). The CDR3 covers 13 residues. TCRdb re-called the PCR reads with MiXCR, one entry per CDR3 protein. Of some 650,000 distinct CDR3 sequences listed, about 20% are singletons. General study findings and limits: Clonotypes topping 20 RNA copies carried over 97% of effector molecules but under 1% of naive ones.

This receptor was identified in a human donor in good health. Some libraries in this study had Jurkat cell RNA spiked in. The sample consisted of naive CD8+ T cells from blood, with Jurkat cell RNA spiked in. The subset here: FACS-sorted CD8+CD4-CCR7+CD45RA+ naive T cells. V is TRBV20-1 and J is TRBJ2-3; tentative D call: TRBD2 (6 bases). The CDR3 sequence: CSARSGVTDTQYF. The CDR3 DNA reads TGCAGTGCTAGGTCGGGGGTTACAGATACGCAGTATTTT.